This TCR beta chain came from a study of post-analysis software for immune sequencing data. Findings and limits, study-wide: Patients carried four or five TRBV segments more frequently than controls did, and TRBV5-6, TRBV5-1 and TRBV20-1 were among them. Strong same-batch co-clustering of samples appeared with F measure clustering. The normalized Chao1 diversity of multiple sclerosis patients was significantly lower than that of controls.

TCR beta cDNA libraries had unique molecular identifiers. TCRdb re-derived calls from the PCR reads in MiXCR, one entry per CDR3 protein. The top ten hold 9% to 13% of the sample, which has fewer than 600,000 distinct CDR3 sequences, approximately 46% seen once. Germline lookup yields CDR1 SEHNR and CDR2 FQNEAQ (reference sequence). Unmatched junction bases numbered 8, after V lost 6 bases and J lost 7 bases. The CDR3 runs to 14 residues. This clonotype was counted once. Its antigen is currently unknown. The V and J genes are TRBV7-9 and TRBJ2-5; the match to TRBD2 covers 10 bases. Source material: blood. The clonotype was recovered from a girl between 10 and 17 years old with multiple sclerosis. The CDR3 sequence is CASSSLAGEGTQYF. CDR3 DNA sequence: TGTGCCAGCAGTTCCCTAGCGGGGGAGGGGACCCAGTACTTC. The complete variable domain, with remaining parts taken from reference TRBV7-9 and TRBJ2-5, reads DTGVSQNPRHKITKRGQNVTFRCDPISEHNRLYWYRQTLGQGPEFLTYFQNEAQLEKSRLLSDRFSAERPKGSFSTLEIQRTEQGDSAMYLCASSSLAGEGTQYFGPGTRLLVL.